The 16 T cell receptor beta chains below all came from one sample that was sequenced in a study of immune characterization of retroperitoneal liposarcoma. Each CDR3 protein is one row after TCRdb ran MiXCR on the PCR reads. In the table there are about 6,600 distinct CDR3 sequences, roughly 29% of which are singletons. Sequencing input: tumor tissue. The receptors here all came from a female donor with retroperitoneal liposarcoma.

This clonotype was found many times. The chain links TRBV7-6 to TRBJ2-1; either TRBD1 or TRBD2 may fit D (6 bases each). The DNA end is more similar to TRBJ2-7, so the J call may be wrong. The CDR3 is made up of 14 amino acids. CDR1 is SGHVS, CDR2 FNYEAQ, per germline. The CDR3 nucleotides are TGTGCCAGCAGCTTAGAGGGGGGCTGCCACGAGCAGTACTTC. Protein sequence: CASSLEGGCHEQYF.

This chain links TRBV7-2 with TRBJ2-1; tentative D call: TRBD1 (6 bases). Germline-derived CDR1 and CDR2 are SGHTA and FQGNSA. The V gene lost 5 bases and the J gene lost 4 bases, with 9 bases spanning the gap. The CDR3 has 13 amino acids. The DNA of the CDR3 is TGTGCCAGCAGCCAGGGGACATACAATGAGCAGTTCTTC. Protein: CASSQGTYNEQFF. The full variable domain, rest sourced from reference TRBV7-2 and TRBJ2-1, is GAGVSQSPSNKVTEKGKDVELRCDPISGHTALYWYRQSLGQGLEFLIYFQGNSAPDKSGLPSDRFSAERTGGSVSTLTIQRTQQEDSAVYLCASSQGTYNEQFFGPGTRLTVL.

By its share, this clonotype is medium-sized (0.01 to 0.1%). The J gene is TRBJ2-1, the V gene TRBV7-6; D is unresolved. The CDR3 consists of 12 residues. CDR1 is SGHVS and CDR2 is FNYEAQ in the germline V gene. V lost 1 base and J 6 bases, leaving 4 bases between the germline ends. CDR3 amino acids: CASSLDGNEQFF. The CDR3 DNA reads TGTGCCAGCAGCTTAGATGGCAATGAGCAGTTCTTC.

The sample holds a few counts of this clonotype. A much bigger clone sits one base away, suggesting this may be a read error. The chain has TRBV6-1 and TRBJ1-5; D gene unclear. The tail of the sequence fits TRBJ2-3 better, so the J call may be wrong. Per the germline V gene, CDR1 is MNHNS and CDR2 is SASEGT. CDR3 length: 11 amino acids. CDR3 in DNA: TGTGCCAGCAGTGAATCCGAGCCCCAGTATTTT. It codes for CASSESEPQYF.

The chain carries TRBV7-2 and TRBJ2-5, with no clear D. CDR1 and CDR2 from the germline V gene are SGHTA and FQGNSA. The germline V and J ends were trimmed by 2 bases and 2 bases, with 6 bases remaining between them. The CDR3 consists of 13 residues. As DNA, the CDR3 is TGTGCCAGCAGCTTAAGTAGACAAGAGACCCAGTACTTC. This encodes CASSLSRQETQYF. The full variable domain, rest sourced from reference TRBV7-2 and TRBJ2-5, is GAGVSQSPSNKVTEKGKDVELRCDPISGHTALYWYRQSLGQGLEFLIYFQGNSAPDKSGLPSDRFSAERTGGSVSTLTIQRTQQEDSAVYLCASSLSRQETQYFGPGTRLLVL.

A few counts support this clonotype. The chain links TRBV7-6 to TRBJ2-1; D is unclear. CDR1 is SGHVS, CDR2 FNYEAQ, per germline. This CDR3 region has 14 residues. The V gene lost 3 bases and the J gene lost 9 bases, with 15 bases spanning the gap. The CDR3 DNA follows: TGTGCCAGCAGCTTTAACGAAGCGCGGATTGAGCAGTTCTTC. Translating gives CASSFNEARIEQFF.

By proportion, this clonotype is medium-sized. The V gene is TRBV6-6, the J gene TRBJ2-1; D is ambiguous. V lost 2 bases, J lost 10 bases, and 18 bases lay in between. The germline V gene has CDR1 MNHNY and CDR2 SVGAGI (reference sequence). The CDR3 has 15 residues. The DNA of the CDR3 is TGTGCCAGCAGTTACACAGCCTCTTTTTTTAGGGAGCAGTTCTTC. This sequence encodes CASSYTASFFREQFF.

This clonotype has ten or more counts. The chain links TRBV12-3 or TRBV12-4 to TRBJ2-3; D may be TRBD2 (5 bases). This CDR3 comprises 18 residues. V was cut by 6 bases and J by 3 bases, with 25 bases left in between. This CDR3 is CASRLWAFEGFRTDTQYF. In DNA, the CDR3 is TGTGCCAGCAGACTATGGGCTTTCGAGGGATTTCGGACAGATACGCAGTATTTT.

A few counts support this clonotype. The CDR3 region is CASAGGSGNTIYF. The CDR3 bases are TGTGCCAGCGCGGGCGGCTCTGGAAACACCATATATTTT. The chain couples TRBV11-3 to TRBJ1-3; D ambiguous. The germline V gene encodes CDR1 SGHNT and CDR2 YENEEA. The CDR3 covers 13 residues. Trimming pared 8 bases from V and 0 bases from J, leaving 8 bases between.

In regard to this clonotype: A read error may produce the germline difference seen at one junction end. This chain uses TRBV3-1 with TRBJ2-7; D may be TRBD2 (5 bases). The CDR3 runs 13 residues. The V gene's germline CDR1 is LGHDT and CDR2 YNNKEL (reference sequence). The CDR3 DNA reads TGTGCCAGCAGCCCGATCGCGGGCTACGAGCAGTACTTT. This gives the protein CASSPIAGYEQYF.

This clonotype was picked up many times. This chain joins TRBV4-1 and TRBJ2-3; D is possibly TRBD1 (6 bases). The V gene's germline CDR1 is MGHRA and CDR2 YSYEKL. The CDR3 is made up of 15 amino acids. V was trimmed by 1 base and J by 1 base, leaving 9 bases between them. CDR3: CASSQGGRGTDTQYF. The CDR3 nucleotides are TGCGCCAGCAGCCAAGGGGGGCGCGGCACAGATACGCAGTATTTT.

Many counts were recorded for this clonotype. The chain is built from TRBV5-4 and TRBJ1-1; tentatively, D is TRBD1 (5 bases). Germline V lookup: CDR1 SGHNT, CDR2 YYREEE (reference sequence). The CDR3 is made up of 13 amino acids. V lost 1 base to trimming and J lost 5 bases, with 9 bases between them. The CDR3: CASSLLGGTEAFF. The DNA for the CDR3 is TGTGCCAGCAGCTTGCTCGGGGGTACTGAAGCTTTCTTT.

This clonotype appeared a few times. This rearrangement joins TRBV28 to TRBJ2-1; 10 bases line up with TRBD2. From germline, CDR1 is MDHEN and CDR2 SYDVKM. Unmatched junction bases numbered 9, after V lost 3 bases and J lost 10 bases. This CDR3 is built from 15 residues. The CDR3 coding sequence is TGTGCCAGCAGTTTCCCGGGACTAGCGTTCTACGAGCAGTTCTTC. Translation gives CASSFPGLAFYEQFF.

The chain uses TRBV7-2 and TRBJ1-1, with D uncertain. V dropped 0 bases and J dropped 4 bases, with 6 bases sitting between them. CDR1 and CDR2 from the germline V gene are SGHTA and FQGNSA. There are 13 residues in the CDR3. CDR3 amino acids: CASSLAIGTEAFF. The DNA of the CDR3 is TGTGCCAGCAGCTTAGCGATAGGCACTGAAGCTTTCTTT.

The chain joins TRBV7-3 to TRBJ2-3; tentative D call: TRBD2 (5 bases). The CDR3 extends over 15 amino acids. Germline V gene data show CDR1 as SGHTA and CDR2 as FQGTGA. V was clipped by 1 base and J by 4 bases, with 12 bases between them. In nucleotides, the CDR3 is TGTGCCAGCAGCTTAAGTCCCGGGATCGCAGATACGCAGTATTTT. It specifies CASSLSPGIADTQYF.

This clonotype was seen many times. The chain recombines TRBV27 with TRBJ1-6; TRBD1 might be the D (6 bases). From germline, CDR1 is MNHEY and CDR2 SMNVEV (reference sequence). CDR3 length: 16 residues. V lost 6 bases, J lost 5 bases, and 17 bases lay in between. This chain's CDR3 is CASRKMGQTDNSPLHF. CDR3 bases: TGTGCCAGCAGGAAAATGGGACAAACAGATAATTCACCCCTCCACTTT.